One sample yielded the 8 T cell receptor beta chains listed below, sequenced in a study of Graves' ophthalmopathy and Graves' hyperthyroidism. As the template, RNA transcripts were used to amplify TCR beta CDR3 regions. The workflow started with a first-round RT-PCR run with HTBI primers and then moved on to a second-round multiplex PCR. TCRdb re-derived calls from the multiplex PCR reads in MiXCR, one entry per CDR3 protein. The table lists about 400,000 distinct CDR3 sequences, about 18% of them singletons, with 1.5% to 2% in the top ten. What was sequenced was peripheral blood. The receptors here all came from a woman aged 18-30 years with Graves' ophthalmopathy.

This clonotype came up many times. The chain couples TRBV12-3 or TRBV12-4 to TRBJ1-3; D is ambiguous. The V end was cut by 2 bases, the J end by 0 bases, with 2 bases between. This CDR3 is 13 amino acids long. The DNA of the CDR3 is TGTGCCAGCAGTTTACACTCTGGAAACACCATATATTTT. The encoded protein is CASSLHSGNTIYF.

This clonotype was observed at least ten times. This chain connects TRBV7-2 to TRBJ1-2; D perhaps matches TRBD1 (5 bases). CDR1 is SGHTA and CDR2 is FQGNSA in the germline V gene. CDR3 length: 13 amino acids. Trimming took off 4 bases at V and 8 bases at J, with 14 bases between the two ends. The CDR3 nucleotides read TGTGCCAGCAGCTCGACCAGGGTCAACGGCTACACCTTC. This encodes CASSSTRVNGYTF.

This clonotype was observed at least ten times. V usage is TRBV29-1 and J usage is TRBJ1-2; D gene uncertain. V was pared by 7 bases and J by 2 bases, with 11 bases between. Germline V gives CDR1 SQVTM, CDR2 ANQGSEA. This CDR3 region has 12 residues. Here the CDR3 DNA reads TGCAGCGCAAGTTATCAGAACTATGGCTACACCTTC. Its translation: CSASYQNYGYTF.

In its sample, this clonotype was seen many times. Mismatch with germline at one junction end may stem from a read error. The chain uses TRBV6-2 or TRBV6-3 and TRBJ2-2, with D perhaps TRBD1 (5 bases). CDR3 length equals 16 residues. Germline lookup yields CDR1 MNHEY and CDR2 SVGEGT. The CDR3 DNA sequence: TGTGCCGGCAGCTCCCGACAGAGAGTAGACACCGGGGAGCTGTTTTTT. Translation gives CAGSSRQRVDTGELFF.

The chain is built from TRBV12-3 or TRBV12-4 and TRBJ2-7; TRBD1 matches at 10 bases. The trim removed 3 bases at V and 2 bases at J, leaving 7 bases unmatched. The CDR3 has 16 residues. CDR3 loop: CASSFPTGTGAYEQYF. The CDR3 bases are TGTGCCAGCAGTTTCCCAACCGGGACAGGGGCCTACGAGCAGTACTTC.

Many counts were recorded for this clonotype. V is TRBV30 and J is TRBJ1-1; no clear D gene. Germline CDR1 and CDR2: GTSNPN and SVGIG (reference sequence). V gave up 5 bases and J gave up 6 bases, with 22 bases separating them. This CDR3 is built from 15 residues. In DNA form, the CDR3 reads TGTGCCTGGTATTGGTTAGGGATTAGGACCGCTGAAGCTTTCTTT. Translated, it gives CAWYWLGIRTAEAFF.

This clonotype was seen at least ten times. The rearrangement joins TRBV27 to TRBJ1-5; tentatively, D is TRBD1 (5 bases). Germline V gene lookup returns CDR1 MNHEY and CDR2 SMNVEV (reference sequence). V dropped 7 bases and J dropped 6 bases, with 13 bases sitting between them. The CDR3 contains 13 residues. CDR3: CASTPSQGQPQHF. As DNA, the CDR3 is TGTGCCAGCACCCCTTCCCAGGGTCAGCCCCAGCATTTT.

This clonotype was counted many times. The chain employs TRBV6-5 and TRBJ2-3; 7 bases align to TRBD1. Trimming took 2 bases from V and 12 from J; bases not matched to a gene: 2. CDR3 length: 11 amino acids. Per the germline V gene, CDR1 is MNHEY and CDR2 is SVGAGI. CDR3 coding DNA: TGTGCCAGCAGTTACCGGGACAGACAGTATTTT. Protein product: CASSYRDRQYF.